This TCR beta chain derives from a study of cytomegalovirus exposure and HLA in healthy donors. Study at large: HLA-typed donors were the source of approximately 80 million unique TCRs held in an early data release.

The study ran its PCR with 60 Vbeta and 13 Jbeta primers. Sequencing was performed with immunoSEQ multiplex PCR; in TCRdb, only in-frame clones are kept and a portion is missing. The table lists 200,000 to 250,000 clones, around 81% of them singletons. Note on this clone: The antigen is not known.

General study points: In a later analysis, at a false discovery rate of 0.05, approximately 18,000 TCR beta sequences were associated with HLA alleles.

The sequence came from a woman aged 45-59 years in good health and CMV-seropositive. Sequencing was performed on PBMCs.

The CDR3 protein is CASSFVAGGLNNEQFF. The CDR3 coding sequence is TGTGCCAGCAGCTTTGTAGCGGGGGGCCTTAACAATGAGCAGTTCTTC. The chain is built from TRBV11-3 and TRBJ2-1; 10 bases map to TRBD2. V shed 3 bases and J 5 bases; nucleotides not matched to a gene: 7. Germline V gene lookup returns CDR1 SGHNT and CDR2 YENEEA. The length of the CDR3 is 16 residues.